A selection of T cell receptor beta chains follows, all from one sample in a study of blood T cell repertoires in COVID-19. Assay: immunoSEQ multiplex PCR; the TCRdb copy retains only in-frame clones and omits some. The table lists approximately 140,000 clones, about 82% of them singletons. Sequencing input: peripheral blood. These receptors were taken from a woman aged 35 to 49 with active or convalescent COVID-19. Both conserved end residues are part of each CDR3. Rows may omit the clone size; those that give it use once, few, many or a size class.

once | TRBV29-1 | CSVVSEGAASGTQYF
NA | TRBV2 | CASSPYEGRNSPLHF
NA | TRBV13 | CAGKQGRNTEAFF
NA | TRBV19 | CASNQGGSYEQYF
NA | TRBV10-1 | CASTSGGADTGELFF
NA | TRBV18 | CASSPPRGGRDLGAGNTIYF
NA | TRBV18 | CASSPSGGGQPQHF
NA | TRBV9 | CASSVDMGRSYEQYF
NA | TRBV19 | CASSPQGILINQPQHF
NA | TRBV7-8 | CASSRASNEKLFF
NA | TRBV6-6 | CASSHDRVYYGYTF
NA | TRBV7-2 | CASKSRVPYF
NA | TRBV20-1 | CSASQGAPPSQETQYF
NA | TRBV7-9 | CASSYPTESTKAFF
NA | TRBV19 | CASTEVGTGGGTDTQYF
once | TRBV7-9 | CASSPNYEQYF
NA | TRBV11-2 | CASSLVTVTEAFF
few | TRBV14 | CASSPRLAGGPQETQYF
NA | TRBV30 | CACGRDYGYTF
NA | TRBV2 | CASSESRGLTEAFF
NA | TRBV4-3 | CASSLREGGSDTQYF
NA | TRBV7-2 | CASSSGQGEGNTIYF
NA | TRBV5-1 | CASRPGQGLYNEQFF
NA | TRBV28 | CASSYPLGGYGYTF
NA | TRBV28 | CASSLRPTRAEAFF
NA | TRBV29-1 | CSGGLRGGGTEAFF
once | TRBV7-9 | CASSLANRDPQHF
NA | TRBV28 | CASRYQGRNKLNYGYTF
NA | TRBV5-1 | CASSTPYRQGGYTF
NA | TRBV6-6 | CASRIGQGRNTEAFF
NA | TRBV11-2 | CASSLVLAGARETQYF
NA | TRBV9 | CASSVERSTDTQYF
NA | TRBV28 | CASSIGGVLRNEQFF
few | TRBV10-3 | CAISVSVAGQAYYEQYF
NA | TRBV7-2 | CASTPGGAPGYTF
NA | TRBV27 | CASSSSHAGNQPQHF
NA | TRBV3-1/TRBV3-2 | CASSPEVGNTIYF
NA | TRBV5-1 | CASSLETGTGGRLVQPQHF
NA | TRBV5-5 | CASSLGWQNYGYTF
NA | TRBV4-1 | CASSQVRTAGANVLTF
NA | TRBV5-4 | CASSLTEVEQYF
NA | TRBV11-3 | CASSSGTGVSNEQFF
NA | TRBV7-2 | CASSLDAGTRATEAFF
NA | TRBV12-5 | CASGDPGQFGNEQFF
NA | TRBV5-4 | CASRRTGATEAFF
once | TRBV18 | CASSGRVDYGYTF